The 9 T cell receptor beta chains below all came from one sample that was sequenced in a study of blood T cell repertoires in COVID-19. Profiling relied on immunoSEQ multiplex PCR, and the TCRdb table lists in-frame clones only, not all of them. This sample has some 240,000 clones, with around 90% found just once. The specimen sequenced was peripheral blood. These receptors were taken from a man in his 60s who had recovered from COVID-19.

The chain joins TRBV9 to TRBJ2-1, with a possible D match to TRBD1 (5 bases). Germline CDR1 is SGDLS and CDR2 is YYNGEE. There are 16 residues in the CDR3. The V gene lost 0 bases and the J gene lost 0 bases, with 10 bases spanning the gap. CDR3 in amino acids: CASSVAGLGSYNEQFF. The CDR3 DNA is TGTGCCAGCAGCGTAGCAGGGCTCGGCTCCTACAATGAGCAGTTCTTC.

The chain employs TRBV7-7 and TRBJ2-2; TRBD2 matches at 12 bases. There are 15 residues in the CDR3. Trimming removed 4 bases from V and 7 bases from J; junction bases left unmatched: 4. Germline-derived CDR1 and CDR2 are SSHAT and FNYEAQ (reference sequence). The CDR3 loop reads CASSSPGLAGGELFF. CDR3 nucleotide sequence: TGTGCCAGCAGCTCTCCGGGACTAGCGGGCGGGGAGCTGTTTTTT.

A single count supports this clone. This chain uses TRBV6-1 with TRBJ1-1; D possibly corresponds to TRBD1 (5 bases). Germline assignment: CDR1 MNHNS and CDR2 SASEGT. The ends were cut back, 0 bases at V and 11 bases at J, with 13 bases in the middle. This CDR3 is 13 amino acids long. The CDR3 coding sequence is TGTGCCAGCAGTGAAGCGGTCAGGGATGTGGCTTTCTTT. This codes for CASSEAVRDVAFF.

The V call is TRBV30, the J call TRBJ1-6; D gene ambiguous. CDR3 length equals 14 residues. Trimming shortened V by 1 base and J by 8 bases, and 12 bases separated the two germline ends. Germline V gives CDR1 GTSNPN, CDR2 SVGIG (reference sequence). CDR3 in DNA: TGTGCCTGGAGTGGTGTCCGGGGTGATTCACCCCTCCACTTT. It is translated as CAWSGVRGDSPLHF.

This clone was counted only a few times. The chain links TRBV4-1 to TRBJ1-5; 10 nucleotides align to TRBD1. V gave up 0 bases and J gave up 8 bases; unmatched junction bases: 4. Germline lookup yields CDR1 MGHRA and CDR2 YSYEKL. This CDR3 is 15 amino acids long. The CDR3 bases are TGCGCCAGCAGCCAAGAAGTGGACAGGGGGGAGCCCCAGCATTTT. Translating gives CASSQEVDRGEPQHF.

This chain connects TRBV5-1 to TRBJ2-1, with 7 bases fitting TRBD2. The trim removed 3 bases at V and 1 base at J, leaving 1 base unmatched. From germline, CDR1 is SGHRS and CDR2 YFSETQ. The length of the CDR3 is 14 residues. As DNA, the CDR3 is TGCGCCAGCAGCTCTAGCGGATCCTACAATGAGCAGTTCTTC. Protein: CASSSSGSYNEQFF.

V is TRBV3-1 (or the pseudogene TRBV3-2) and J is TRBJ1-5; TRBD1 agrees at 7 bases. Germline V gene lookup returns CDR1 LGHDT and CDR2 YNNKEL (reference sequence). There are 14 residues in the CDR3. After removal of 4 bases from V and 5 bases from J, the junction contained 5 bases not matched to a gene. This CDR3 is CASSRDSIDQPQHF. In DNA, the CDR3 is TGTGCCAGCAGCCGGGACAGTATCGATCAGCCCCAGCATTTT.

This chain joins TRBV11-2 and TRBJ1-1; D not resolved. Per germline, CDR1 SGHAT and CDR2 FQNNGV. V was clipped by 5 bases and J by 5 bases, with 15 bases between them. The CDR3 length is 14 residues. CDR3 region: CASSLTGSRTEAFF. The CDR3 region has the DNA TGTGCCAGCAGCCTGACCGGGTCTCGGACTGAAGCTTTCTTT.

The V and J genes are TRBV5-8 and TRBJ1-1; no reliable D call. CDR3 length: 11 amino acids. Trimming removed 0 bases from V and 9 bases from J, with 6 bases in between. CDR1 is SGHTS, CDR2 YDEGEE, per germline. This CDR3 reads CASSLVTKAFF. As DNA, the CDR3 is TGTGCCAGCAGCTTGGTCACAAAAGCTTTCTTT.